The 13 T cell receptor beta chains below all came from one sample that was sequenced in a study of cytomegalovirus exposure and HLA in healthy donors. PCR was performed using 60 Vbeta and 13 Jbeta primers. Produced via immunoSEQ multiplex PCR; TCRdb's table is partial and in-frame only. The table lists around 38,000 clones, around three fifths of them singletons. The sample comprised PBMCs. These receptors all come from a man aged 45-60 years in good health and CMV-seropositive.

The chain combines TRBV2 with TRBJ1-4, with D possibly matching TRBD1 (6 bases). V was cut by 6 bases and J by 4 bases, with 12 bases left in between. The CDR3 runs 14 residues. The germline gives CDR1 SNHLY, CDR2 FYNNEI. The CDR3 protein is CASRDGQYNEKLFF. The CDR3 DNA reads as TGTGCCAGCAGAGATGGACAGTATAATGAAAAACTGTTTTTT.

The rearrangement links TRBV12-5 to TRBJ2-7, with 11 bases aligning to TRBD1. V trimming: 4 bases; J trimming: 7 bases; junction bases outside the gene matches: 12. CDR1 and CDR2 from the germline V gene are LGHNT and FRNRAP. The CDR3 totals 16 residues. CDR3 protein: CASGWTGGDSPVEQYF. In DNA, the CDR3 is TGTGCTAGTGGTTGGACAGGGGGCGATTCGCCGGTTGAGCAGTACTTC.

This rearrangement joins TRBV15 to TRBJ1-6; weak D call: TRBD1 (5 bases). The CDR3 contains 14 residues. In germline, CDR1 is LNHNV, CDR2 YYDKDF (reference sequence). Trimming shortened V by 2 bases and J by 4 bases, and 6 bases separated the two germline ends. The CDR3 loop reads CATSRQGYNSPLHF. The CDR3 region has the DNA TGTGCCACCAGCAGACAGGGTTATAATTCACCCCTCCACTTT.

The chain uses TRBV15 and TRBJ2-7, with D perhaps matching TRBD1 (6 bases). The germline gives CDR1 LNHNV, CDR2 YYDKDF (reference sequence). The V and J ends lost 3 bases and 2 bases respectively, with 11 bases between them. The CDR3 spans 14 residues. CDR3 in DNA: TGTGCCACCAGCAGGGGGGACAAGCCCTACGAGCAGTACTTC. Amino acid sequence: CATSRGDKPYEQYF.

The gene calls are TRBV5-1 and TRBJ2-3; no clear D. The CDR3 length is 15 residues. The ends were cut back, 3 bases at V and 0 bases at J, with 11 bases in the middle. Germline-derived CDR1 and CDR2 are SGHRS and YFSETQ. The CDR3 DNA is TGCGCCAGCAGCTCATATTCGCGGAGCACAGATACGCAGTATTTT. Translating gives CASSSYSRSTDTQYF. The full variable domain, completed using reference TRBV5-1 and TRBJ2-3, is KAGVTQTPRYLIKTRGQQVTLSCSPISGHRSVSWYQQTPGQGLQFLFEYFSETQRNKGNFPGRFSGRQFSNSRSEMNVSTLELGDSALYLCASSSYSRSTDTQYFGPGTRLTVL.

The chain employs TRBV5-6 and TRBJ1-2, with D unclear. The CDR3 has 15 amino acids. The germline CDR1 and CDR2 sequences are SGHDT and YYEEEE. Trimming shortened V by 4 bases and J by 3 bases, and 16 bases separated the two germline ends. CDR3 in amino acids: CASSEPQGGHYGYTF. DNA for the CDR3: TGTGCCAGCAGCGAGCCCCAAGGAGGGCACTATGGCTACACCTTC. The whole variable domain, filled in from reference TRBV5-6 and TRBJ1-2, reads DAGVTQSPTHLIKTRGQQVTLRCSPKSGHDTVSWYQQALGQGPQFIFQYYEEEERQRGNFPDRFSGHQFPNYSSELNVNALLLGDSALYLCASSEPQGGHYGYTFGSGTRLTVV.

This chain links TRBV9 with TRBJ1-2; D is possibly TRBD1 (5 bases). Germline V gene lookup returns CDR1 SGDLS and CDR2 YYNGEE. Trimming took 3 bases from V and 8 from J, leaving 14 bases between them. CDR3 length equals 13 residues. The CDR3 reads CASSEGASKGYTF. In DNA, the CDR3 is TGTGCCAGCAGCGAAGGGGCCTCAAAAGGCTACACCTTC.

The gene calls are TRBV6-1 and TRBJ1-5, with 8 bases fitting TRBD1. The CDR3 contains 15 residues. Losses at the gene ends were 8 bases for V and 4 bases for J; bases not matched to a gene: 10. Germline V gene data show CDR1 as MNHNS and CDR2 as SASEGT. The CDR3 DNA sequence: TGTGCCAGCTCTTCCCTCGGGACAGGAAATCAGCCCCAGCATTTT. It specifies CASSSLGTGNQPQHF.

The rearrangement links TRBV25-1 to TRBJ1-5; TRBD1 agrees at 7 bases. Germline trimming cut 7 bases from V and 1 base from J; bases unmatched to any gene: 7. Germline V gives CDR1 MGHDK, CDR2 SYGVNS. This CDR3 has 15 amino acids. CDR3 DNA sequence: TGTGCCAGCAACACAGGGACAGAAAGCAATCAGCCCCAGCATTTT. It codes for CASNTGTESNQPQHF.

The chain has TRBV7-2 and TRBJ2-7; TRBD1 matches at 8 bases. With V trimmed by 5 bases and J by 6 bases, 3 bases remained unmatched. The CDR3 loop spans 12 amino acids. CDR1 is SGHTA and CDR2 is FQGNSA in the germline V gene. Written as DNA, the CDR3 is TGTGCCAGCAGCCGAGACAGGGGCGAGCAGTACTTC. Its translation: CASSRDRGEQYF.

V gene TRBV29-1 combines with J gene TRBJ1-5; TRBD1 aligns across 7 bases. Per germline, CDR1 SQVTM and CDR2 ANQGSEA. The CDR3 consists of 13 residues. Unmatched junction bases numbered 8, after V lost 7 bases and J lost 5 bases. CDR3 protein: CSAATGADQPQHF. DNA of the CDR3: TGCAGCGCCGCTACAGGGGCGGATCAGCCCCAGCATTTT.

The chain links TRBV7-3 to TRBJ1-1; D is unresolved. The length of the CDR3 is 14 residues. Germline assignment: CDR1 SGHTA and CDR2 FQGTGA. The V end was cut by 2 bases, the J end by 3 bases, with 10 bases between. The CDR3 sequence is CASSLGSGYTEAFF. In DNA form, the CDR3 reads TGTGCCAGCAGCTTAGGGTCCGGGTACACTGAAGCTTTCTTT. Using reference TRBV7-3 and TRBJ1-1 for the parts outside the CDR3, the full variable domain is GAGVSQTPSNKVTEKGKYVELRCDPISGHTALYWYRQSLGQGPEFLIYFQGTGAADDSGLPNDRFFAVRPEGSVSTLKIQRTERGDSAVYLCASSLGSGYTEAFFGQGTRLTVV.

V and J are TRBV4-3 and TRBJ2-5, with TRBD1 matching 9 bases. CDR1 and CDR2 from the germline V gene are LGHNA and YSLEER. V dropped 7 bases and J dropped 1; count of bases not matched to a gene: 13. The CDR3 totals 17 residues. CDR3 in amino acids: CASIRPTGTGFQETQYF. The CDR3 bases are TGCGCCAGCATACGACCCACGGGGACAGGGTTCCAAGAGACCCAGTACTTC.